These 18 T cell receptor beta chains originate from one sample sequenced in a study of blood T cell repertoires in COVID-19. The table came from immunoSEQ multiplex PCR; TCRdb's copy has only in-frame clones and leaves some out. The sample shows some 150,000 clones, 83% of them seen only once. Sequenced material: peripheral blood. Receptors were obtained from a woman in her sixties with COVID-19, enrolled during active disease.

The chain carries TRBV2 and TRBJ2-4, with D perhaps matching TRBD2 (7 bases). The germline V and J ends were trimmed by 5 bases and 3 bases, with 17 bases remaining between them. CDR3 length equals 16 residues. From germline, CDR1 is SNHLY and CDR2 FYNNEI. CDR3 sequence (DNA): TGTGCCAGCAGTAGGGAGGGCGGGGGCCACAAAAACATTCAGTACTTC. As protein: CASSREGGGHKNIQYF.

This sequence joins TRBV3-1 (or the pseudogene TRBV3-2) and TRBJ2-5, with 9 bases aligning to TRBD1. CDR3 length: 16 residues. J gave up 4 bases and V 2 bases, and 8 bases lay outside the gene matches. The V gene's germline CDR1 is LGHDT and CDR2 YNNKEL (reference sequence). The CDR3 DNA reads as TGTGCCAGCAGCCAATCTGGACAGGGGCTAGGAGAGACCCAGTACTTC. It specifies CASSQSGQGLGETQYF.

This chain uses TRBV7-3 with TRBJ1-2; TRBD1 agrees at 10 bases. CDR3 size: 15 residues. Germline lookup yields CDR1 SGHTA and CDR2 FQGTGA. J lost 2 bases, V lost 2 bases, and 2 bases had no gene match. The CDR3 coding sequence is TGTGCCAGCAGCTTATCGGGACAGGGGAACTATGGCTACACCTTC. It yields the protein CASSLSGQGNYGYTF.

The chain couples TRBV5-5 to TRBJ2-1, with 11 nucleotides matching TRBD2. Germline values: CDR1 SGHKS, CDR2 YYEKEE (reference sequence). The length of the CDR3 is 15 residues. The V segment lost 0 bases and the J segment 9 bases; nucleotides outside the gene matches: 5. CDR3 amino acids: CASSLVAGGHGEQFF. Written as DNA, the CDR3 is TGTGCCAGCAGCTTGGTAGCGGGAGGGCACGGTGAGCAGTTCTTC.

The count of this clone is one. This rearrangement joins TRBV11-2 to TRBJ1-5; possibly TRBD1 for D (5 bases). Germline CDR1 reads SGHAT; CDR2 reads FQNNGV. The germline V and J ends were trimmed by 3 bases and 0 bases, with 9 bases remaining between them. The CDR3 has 15 amino acids. The CDR3 sequence: CASSLEGNSNQPQHF. The CDR3, as DNA: TGTGCCAGCAGCTTGGAGGGGAATAGCAATCAGCCCCAGCATTTT.

The rearrangement joins TRBV5-1 to TRBJ2-1; D is possibly TRBD2 (5 bases). The CDR3 totals 16 residues. CDR1 and CDR2 (germline): SGHRS, YFSETQ. Trimming cost V 0 bases and J 5 bases, with 15 bases left between them. CDR3 sequence reads: CASSLASRGDNNEQFF. DNA of the CDR3: TGCGCCAGCAGCTTGGCCAGCCGGGGAGACAACAATGAGCAGTTCTTC.

This chain links TRBV27 with TRBJ1-6, with 8 bases that match TRBD1. This CDR3 region has 15 residues. V dropped 4 bases and J dropped 10; count of bases not matched to a gene: 9. Germline loops: CDR1 MNHEY, CDR2 SMNVEV (reference sequence). CDR3 bases: TGTGCCAGCAGTTCGGCAGGGACAGGCGTCTCACCCCTCCACTTT. This sequence encodes CASSSAGTGVSPLHF.

This clone is a singleton in its sample. The chain couples TRBV18 to TRBJ1-4; 9 positions match TRBD1. From germline, CDR1 is KGHSH and CDR2 LQKENI. V shed 8 bases, J shed 8 bases, and the junction held 6 bases outside the gene matches. The CDR3 is 13 amino acids. CDR3 nucleotides: TGTGCCAGCCATGCCGGGACAGGGGAAAAACTGTTTTTT. This translates into CASHAGTGEKLFF.

V usage is TRBV10-3 and J usage is TRBJ1-1; unclear D gene. Trimming took 3 bases from V and 6 from J, leaving 17 bases between them. The CDR3 covers 15 residues. The germline V gene has CDR1 ENHRY and CDR2 SYGVKD. CDR3 in amino acids: CAISEEAIQRSEAFF. CDR3 DNA sequence: TGTGCCATCAGTGAAGAGGCCATACAAAGGTCTGAAGCTTTCTTT.

The chain couples TRBV27 to TRBJ2-3; tentative D call: TRBD2 (5 bases). Trimming took 7 bases from V and 0 from J, leaving 14 bases between them. CDR1 and CDR2 (germline): MNHEY, SMNVEV (reference sequence). The CDR3 is made up of 15 amino acids. As DNA, the CDR3 is TGTGCCAGCAATCCCTGGCTAGCTAGCACAGATACGCAGTATTTT. Its protein is CASNPWLASTDTQYF.

The rearrangement joins TRBV6-4 to TRBJ2-4; no firm D call. The V gene lost 0 bases and the J gene lost 6 bases, with 9 bases spanning the gap. Germline CDR1 and CDR2: MRHNA and SNTAGT. The CDR3 contains 14 residues. The CDR3, as DNA: TGTGCCAGCAGTGACTCGCTGACGGGAAACATTCAGTACTTC. Its translation: CASSDSLTGNIQYF.

The chain carries TRBV19 and TRBJ1-5; D gene unclear. This CDR3 has 16 residues. The germline V and J ends were trimmed by 7 bases and 2 bases, with 18 bases remaining between them. Germline CDR1 LNHDA, CDR2 SQIVND (reference sequence). The CDR3 region has the DNA TGTGCCAGTACTAGGATGATTTCAAGTGGCAATCAGCCCCAGCATTTT. Its translation is CASTRMISSGNQPQHF.

V and J are TRBV10-3 and TRBJ2-7; 9 nucleotides align to TRBD2. CDR1 and CDR2 (germline): ENHRY, SYGVKD. V lost 8 bases and J lost 6; bases outside the gene matches: 5. The CDR3 has 12 residues. CDR3 protein: CAIGLAGTEQYF. In DNA form, the CDR3 reads TGTGCCATCGGTCTAGCGGGAACCGAGCAGTACTTC.

The V call is TRBV5-6, the J call TRBJ2-3, with D tentatively TRBD2 (5 bases). The germline V gene encodes CDR1 SGHDT and CDR2 YYEEEE. This CDR3 region has 16 residues. With 5 bases removed from V and 8 bases from J, the gap between germline ends came to 24 bases. The CDR3 DNA reads as TGTGCCAGCAGTCTCGGGGAACTACGAATCTATGGTACGCAGTATTTT. Its protein product is CASSLGELRIYGTQYF. Complete variable domain (other parts from reference TRBV5-6 and TRBJ2-3): DAGVTQSPTHLIKTRGQQVTLRCSPKSGHDTVSWYQQALGQGPQFIFQYYEEEERQRGNFPDRFSGHQFPNYSSELNVNALLLGDSALYLCASSLGELRIYGTQYFGPGTRLTVL.

The chain links TRBV29-1 to TRBJ2-3; no clear D. CDR1 and CDR2 (germline): SQVTM, ANQGSEA. V was cut by 4 bases and J by 0 bases, with 14 bases left in between. There are 15 residues in the CDR3. The CDR3 sequence: CSVGVGALSTDTQYF. The CDR3 coding sequence is TGCAGCGTTGGAGTTGGTGCTCTTAGCACAGATACGCAGTATTTT.

V gene TRBV7-2 combines with J gene TRBJ2-2; D not certain. Trimming stripped 1 base from V and 6 bases from J, with 9 bases between. Germline V CDR1 and CDR2: SGHTA, FQGNSA. The CDR3 consists of 14 residues. CDR3 amino acids: CASSLEGVAGELFF. The CDR3 bases are TGTGCCAGCAGCTTAGAAGGAGTGGCCGGGGAGCTGTTTTTT.

The rearrangement uses TRBV5-1 and TRBJ2-1; 11 nucleotides agree with TRBD2. This CDR3 spans 14 amino acids. Germline CDR1 SGHRS, CDR2 YFSETQ. J lost 7 bases, V lost 4 bases, and 4 bases had no gene match. For the CDR3, the DNA is TGCGCCAGCAGCCTTAGCGGGGGGGCGAATGAGCAGTTCTTC. It yields the protein CASSLSGGANEQFF.

The chain links TRBV27 to TRBJ1-5; 7 bases fit TRBD1. CDR1 and CDR2 (germline): MNHEY, SMNVEV (reference sequence). The V gene end was trimmed by 2 bases and the J gene end by 3 bases; junction bases not matched to a gene: 4. This CDR3 contains 15 residues. CDR3 residues: CASSLLGQVNQPQHF. The DNA for the CDR3 is TGTGCCAGCAGTTTACTAGGACAGGTCAATCAGCCCCAGCATTTT.